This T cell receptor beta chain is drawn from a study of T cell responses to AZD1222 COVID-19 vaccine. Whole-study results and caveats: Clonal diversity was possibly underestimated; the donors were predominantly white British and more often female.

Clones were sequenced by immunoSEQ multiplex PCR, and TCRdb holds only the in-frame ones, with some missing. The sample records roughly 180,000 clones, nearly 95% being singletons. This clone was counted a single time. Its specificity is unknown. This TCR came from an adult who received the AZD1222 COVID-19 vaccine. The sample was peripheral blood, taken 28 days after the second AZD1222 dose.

CDR3 DNA sequence: TGTGCCAGCTCACCACTACAGGGGGGCTCTGGAAACACCATATATTTT. It is translated as CASSPLQGGSGNTIYF. V gene TRBV18 combines with J gene TRBJ1-3; 8 bases align to TRBD1. Germline CDR1 KGHSH, CDR2 LQKENI. This CDR3 contains 16 residues. Trimming removed 1 base from V and 0 bases from J; junction bases left unmatched: 2.